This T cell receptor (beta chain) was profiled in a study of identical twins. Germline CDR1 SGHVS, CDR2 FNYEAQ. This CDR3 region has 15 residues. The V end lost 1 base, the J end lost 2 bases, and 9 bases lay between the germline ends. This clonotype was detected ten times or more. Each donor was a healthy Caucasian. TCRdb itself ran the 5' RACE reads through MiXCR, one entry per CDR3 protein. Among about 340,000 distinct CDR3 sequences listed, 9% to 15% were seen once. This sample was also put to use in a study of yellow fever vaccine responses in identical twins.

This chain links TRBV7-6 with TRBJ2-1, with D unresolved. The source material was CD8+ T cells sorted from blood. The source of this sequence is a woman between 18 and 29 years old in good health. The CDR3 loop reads CASSLGQPPYNEQFF. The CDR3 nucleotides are TGTGCCAGCAGCTTAGGTCAGCCACCCTACAATGAGCAGTTCTTC.